One TCR beta chain is described in this entry. Its antigen is as yet unknown. The table came from immunoSEQ multiplex PCR; TCRdb's copy has only in-frame clones and leaves some out. Of 140,000 or so clones listed, around 90% are singletons. The sample comes from a study of T cell responses to AZD1222 COVID-19 vaccine. Trimming removed 4 bases from V and 3 bases from J; junction bases left unmatched: 7. The CDR3 contains 16 residues. Germline V lookup: CDR1 LGHDT, CDR2 YNNKEL (reference sequence). General study points: Regions left unmutated in variants are reportedly the target of nearly half of spike-specific TCRs.

The source was peripheral blood, collected 28 days after the second dose of the MenACWY control vaccine. The gene calls are TRBV3-1 (or the pseudogene TRBV3-2) and TRBJ2-1, with 9 bases matching TRBD2. The source of this sequence is an adult who received the MenACWY meningococcal vaccine as a control. This chain's CDR3 is CASSPQSGGHYNEQFF. The CDR3 DNA reads as TGTGCCAGCAGCCCTCAAAGCGGGGGGCACTACAATGAGCAGTTCTTC.